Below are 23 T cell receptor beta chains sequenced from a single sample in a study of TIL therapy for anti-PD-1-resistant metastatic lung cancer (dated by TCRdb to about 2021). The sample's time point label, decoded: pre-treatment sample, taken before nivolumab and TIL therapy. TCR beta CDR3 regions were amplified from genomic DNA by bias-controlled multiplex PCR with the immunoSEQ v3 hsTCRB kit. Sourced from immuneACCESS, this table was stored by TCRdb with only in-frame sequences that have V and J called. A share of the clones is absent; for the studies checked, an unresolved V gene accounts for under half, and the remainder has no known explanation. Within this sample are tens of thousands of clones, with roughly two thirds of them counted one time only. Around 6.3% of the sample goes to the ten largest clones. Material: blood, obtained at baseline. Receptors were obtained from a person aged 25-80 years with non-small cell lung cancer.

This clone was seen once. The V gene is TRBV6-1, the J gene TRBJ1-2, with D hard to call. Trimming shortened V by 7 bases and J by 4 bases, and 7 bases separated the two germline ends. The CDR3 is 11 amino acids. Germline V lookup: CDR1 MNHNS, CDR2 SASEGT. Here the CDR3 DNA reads TGTGCCAGCAATGACGTCTATGGCTACACCTTC. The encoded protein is CASNDVYGYTF.

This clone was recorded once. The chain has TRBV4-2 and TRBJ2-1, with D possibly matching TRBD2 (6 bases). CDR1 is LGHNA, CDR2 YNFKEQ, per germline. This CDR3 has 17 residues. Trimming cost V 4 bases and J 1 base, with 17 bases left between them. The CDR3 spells CASSLSPSGTSYNEQFF. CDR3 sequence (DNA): TGTGCCAGCAGCCTCAGCCCCTCCGGGACTTCCTACAATGAGCAGTTCTTC.

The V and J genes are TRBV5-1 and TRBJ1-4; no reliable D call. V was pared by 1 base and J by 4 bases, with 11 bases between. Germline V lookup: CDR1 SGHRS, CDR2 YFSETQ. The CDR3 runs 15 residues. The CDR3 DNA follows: TGCGCCAGCAGCTTGAGGGCGGTGGGTAATGAAAAACTGTTTTTT. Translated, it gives CASSLRAVGNEKLFF. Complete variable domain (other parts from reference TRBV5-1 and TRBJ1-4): KAGVTQTPRYLIKTRGQQVTLSCSPISGHRSVSWYQQTPGQGLQFLFEYFSETQRNKGNFPGRFSGRQFSNSRSEMNVSTLELGDSALYLCASSLRAVGNEKLFFGSGTQLSVL.

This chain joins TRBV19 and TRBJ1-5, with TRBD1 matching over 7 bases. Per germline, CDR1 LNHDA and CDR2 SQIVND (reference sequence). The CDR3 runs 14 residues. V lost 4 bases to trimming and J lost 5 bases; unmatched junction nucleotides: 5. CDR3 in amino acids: CASSTWDSYQPQHF. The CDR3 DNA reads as TGTGCCAGTAGTACGTGGGACAGCTATCAGCCCCAGCATTTT.

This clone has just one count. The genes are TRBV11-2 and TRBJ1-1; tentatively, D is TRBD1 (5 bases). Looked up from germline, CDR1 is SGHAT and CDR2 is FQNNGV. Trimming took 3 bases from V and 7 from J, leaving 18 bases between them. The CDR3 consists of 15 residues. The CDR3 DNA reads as TGTGCCAGCAGCTTTACGTATGGGGGGAAAAATGAAGCTTTCTTT. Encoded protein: CASSFTYGGKNEAFF.

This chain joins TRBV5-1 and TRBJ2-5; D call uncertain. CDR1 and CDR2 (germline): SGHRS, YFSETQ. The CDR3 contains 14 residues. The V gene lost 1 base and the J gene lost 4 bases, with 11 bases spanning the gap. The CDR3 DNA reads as TGCGCCAGCAGCTTGATTTCGGGTCCAGAGACCCAGTACTTC. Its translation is CASSLISGPETQYF. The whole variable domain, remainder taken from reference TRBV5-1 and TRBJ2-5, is KAGVTQTPRYLIKTRGQQVTLSCSPISGHRSVSWYQQTPGQGLQFLFEYFSETQRNKGNFPGRFSGRQFSNSRSEMNVSTLELGDSALYLCASSLISGPETQYFGPGTRLLVL.

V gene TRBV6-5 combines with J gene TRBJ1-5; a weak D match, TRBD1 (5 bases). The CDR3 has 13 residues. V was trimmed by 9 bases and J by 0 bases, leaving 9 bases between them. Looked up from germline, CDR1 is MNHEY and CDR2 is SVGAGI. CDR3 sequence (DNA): TGTGCCAGTTCAGGGTATAGCAATCAGCCCCAGCATTTT. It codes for CASSGYSNQPQHF.

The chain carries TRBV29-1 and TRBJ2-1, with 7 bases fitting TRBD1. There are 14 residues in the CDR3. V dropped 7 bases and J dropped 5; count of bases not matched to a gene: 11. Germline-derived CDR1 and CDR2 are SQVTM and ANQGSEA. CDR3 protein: CSAVYRDSDNEQFF. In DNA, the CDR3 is TGCAGCGCGGTTTACAGGGACAGCGACAATGAGCAGTTCTTC.

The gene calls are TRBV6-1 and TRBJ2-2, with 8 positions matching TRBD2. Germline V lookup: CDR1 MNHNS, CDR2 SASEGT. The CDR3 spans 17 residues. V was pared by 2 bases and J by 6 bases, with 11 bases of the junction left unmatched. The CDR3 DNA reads TGTGCCAGCAGTGAATCCCCTTGGATAGCGGGGTCCGGGGAGCTGTTTTTT. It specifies CASSESPWIAGSGELFF.

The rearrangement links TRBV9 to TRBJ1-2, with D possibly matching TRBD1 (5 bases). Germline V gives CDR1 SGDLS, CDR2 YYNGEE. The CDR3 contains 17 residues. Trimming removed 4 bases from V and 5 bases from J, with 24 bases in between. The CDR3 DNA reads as TGTGCCAGCAGCCGCAATCACGGGCTCGACAGTCGATATGGCTACACCTTC. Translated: CASSRNHGLDSRYGYTF.

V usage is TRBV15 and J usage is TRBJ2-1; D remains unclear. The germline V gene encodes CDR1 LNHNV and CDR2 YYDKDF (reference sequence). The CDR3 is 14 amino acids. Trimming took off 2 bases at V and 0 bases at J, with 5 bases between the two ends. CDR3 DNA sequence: TGTGCCACCAGCAGATCGACCTCCTACAATGAGCAGTTCTTC. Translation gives CATSRSTSYNEQFF.

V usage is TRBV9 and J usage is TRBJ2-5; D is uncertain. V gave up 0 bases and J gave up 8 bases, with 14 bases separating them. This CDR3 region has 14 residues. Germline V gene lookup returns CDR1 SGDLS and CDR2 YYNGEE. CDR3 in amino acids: CASSVGRLRATQYF. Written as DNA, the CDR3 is TGTGCCAGCAGCGTAGGTAGACTTCGGGCCACCCAGTACTTC.

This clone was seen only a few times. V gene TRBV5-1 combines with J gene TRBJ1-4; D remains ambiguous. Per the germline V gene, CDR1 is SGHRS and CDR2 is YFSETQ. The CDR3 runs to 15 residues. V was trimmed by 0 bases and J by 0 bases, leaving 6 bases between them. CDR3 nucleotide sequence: TGCGCCAGCAGCTTGGGGGCAGCAACTAATGAAAAACTGTTTTTT. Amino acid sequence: CASSLGAATNEKLFF.

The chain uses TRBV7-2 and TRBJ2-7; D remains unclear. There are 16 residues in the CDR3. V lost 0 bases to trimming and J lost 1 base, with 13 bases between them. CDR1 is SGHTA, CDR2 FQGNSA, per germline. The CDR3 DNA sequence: TGTGCCAGCAGCTTAGCGGGCACGGACCTATCCTACGAGCAGTACTTC. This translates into CASSLAGTDLSYEQYF.

The DNA of the CDR3 is TGCGCCAGCAGCCGGCGACTAAGCGGGACGGATGAGCAGTTCTTC. It yields the protein CASSRRLSGTDEQFF. The rearrangement joins TRBV5-1 to TRBJ2-1; 7 bases map to TRBD2. CDR1 and CDR2 (germline): SGHRS, YFSETQ. The CDR3 spans 15 residues. Germline trimming cut 4 bases from V and 8 bases from J; bases unmatched to any gene: 12. Supplemented by reference TRBV5-1 and TRBJ2-1, the full variable domain reads KAGVTQTPRYLIKTRGQQVTLSCSPISGHRSVSWYQQTPGQGLQFLFEYFSETQRNKGNFPGRFSGRQFSNSRSEMNVSTLELGDSALYLCASSRRLSGTDEQFFGPGTRLTVL.

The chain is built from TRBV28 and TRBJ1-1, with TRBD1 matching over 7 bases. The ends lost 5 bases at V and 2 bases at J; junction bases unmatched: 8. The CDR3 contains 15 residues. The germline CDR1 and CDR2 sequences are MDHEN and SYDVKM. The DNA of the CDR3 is TGTGCCAGCAGTGAGGTGGGACAGATAAACACTGAAGCTTTCTTT. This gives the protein CASSEVGQINTEAFF.

DNA of the CDR3: TGCGCCAGCAGCTTGGAGGGCTCAAACACCATATATTTT. It codes for CASSLEGSNTIYF. The chain carries TRBV5-1 and TRBJ1-3; no firm D call. The V end was cut by 0 bases, the J end by 6 bases, with 7 bases between. Germline-derived CDR1 and CDR2 are SGHRS and YFSETQ. The CDR3 contains 13 residues.

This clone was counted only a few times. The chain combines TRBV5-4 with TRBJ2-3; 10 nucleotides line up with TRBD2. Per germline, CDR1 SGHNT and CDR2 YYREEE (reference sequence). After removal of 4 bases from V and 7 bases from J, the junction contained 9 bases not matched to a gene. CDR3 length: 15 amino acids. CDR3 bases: TGTGCCAGCAGCAATCTAGCGGGAGCGTTGCATACGCAGTATTTT. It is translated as CASSNLAGALHTQYF.

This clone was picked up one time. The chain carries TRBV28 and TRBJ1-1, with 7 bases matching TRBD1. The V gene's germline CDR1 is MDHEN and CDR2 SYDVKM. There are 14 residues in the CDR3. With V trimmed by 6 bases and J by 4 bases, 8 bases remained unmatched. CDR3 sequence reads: CASRYRGRGTEAFF. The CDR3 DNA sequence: TGTGCCAGCAGATACAGGGGACGGGGCACTGAAGCTTTCTTT.

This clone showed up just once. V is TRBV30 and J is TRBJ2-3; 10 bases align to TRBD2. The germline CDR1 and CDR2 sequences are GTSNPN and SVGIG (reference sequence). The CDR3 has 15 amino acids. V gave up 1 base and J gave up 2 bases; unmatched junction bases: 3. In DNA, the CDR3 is TGTGCCTGGAGTGATCTAGCGGGGGCCACAGATACGCAGTATTTT. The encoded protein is CAWSDLAGATDTQYF.

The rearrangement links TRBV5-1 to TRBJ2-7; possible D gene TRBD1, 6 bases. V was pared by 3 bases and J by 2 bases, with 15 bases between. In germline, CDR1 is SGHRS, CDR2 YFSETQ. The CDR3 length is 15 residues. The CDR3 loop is CASSSPDRLPYEQYF. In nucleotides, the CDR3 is TGCGCCAGCAGCTCGCCCGACAGGTTACCCTACGAGCAGTACTTC.

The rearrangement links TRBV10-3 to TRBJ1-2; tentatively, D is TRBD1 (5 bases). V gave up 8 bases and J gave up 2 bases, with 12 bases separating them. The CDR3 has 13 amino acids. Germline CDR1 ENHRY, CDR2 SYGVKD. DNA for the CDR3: TGTGCCATCGGCGGGGCAGGGAACTATGGCTACACCTTC. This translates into CAIGGAGNYGYTF.

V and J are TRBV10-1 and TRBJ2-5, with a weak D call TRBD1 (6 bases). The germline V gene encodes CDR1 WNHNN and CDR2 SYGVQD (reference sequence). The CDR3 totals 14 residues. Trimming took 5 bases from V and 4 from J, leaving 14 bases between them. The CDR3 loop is CASSMGHRGETQYF. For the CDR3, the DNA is TGCGCCAGCAGTATGGGACACCGGGGAGAGACCCAGTACTTC.